This TCR beta chain was sequenced for a study of T cell responses to AZD1222 COVID-19 vaccine. Study observations and caveats: Across the whole spike, CD4 TCRs peaked at regions 160-218 and 743-854. Donors were largely white British and mainly female; clonal diversity was possibly underestimated. Repertoires were collected only later (after the peak T cell response had occurred).

With V trimmed by 6 bases and J by 5 bases, 7 bases remained unmatched. This CDR3 is built from 15 residues. The germline gives CDR1 MNHEY, CDR2 SVGAGI. Concerning this clone: Its specificity is unknown.

Clones were read by immunoSEQ multiplex PCR, and TCRdb kept only the in-frame ones, dropping some. The sample has 100,000 to 150,000 clones, approximately 88% seen once; the top ten hold 4.5% to 6%. The sequence was collected from an adult in good health. The chain is built from TRBV6-5 and TRBJ2-3; 11 bases are a match to TRBD2. Sequencing was performed on peripheral blood, taken on day 0 of AZD1222 vaccination. Here the CDR3 reads CASRPSGRREDTQYF. As DNA, the CDR3 is TGTGCCAGCAGGCCTAGCGGGAGGAGGGAAGATACGCAGTATTTT.